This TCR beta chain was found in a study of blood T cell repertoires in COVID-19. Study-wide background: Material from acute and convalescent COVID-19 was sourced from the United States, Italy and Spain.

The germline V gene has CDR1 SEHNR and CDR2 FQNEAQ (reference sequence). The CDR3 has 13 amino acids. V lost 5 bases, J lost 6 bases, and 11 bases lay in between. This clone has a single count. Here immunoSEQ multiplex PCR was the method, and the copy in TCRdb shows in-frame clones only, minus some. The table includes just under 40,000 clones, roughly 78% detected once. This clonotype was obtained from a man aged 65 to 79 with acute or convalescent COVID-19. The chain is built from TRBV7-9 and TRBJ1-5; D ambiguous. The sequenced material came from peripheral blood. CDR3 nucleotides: TGTGCCAGCAGCCCGACTCAAAGTCAGCCCCAGCATTTT. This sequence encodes CASSPTQSQPQHF.